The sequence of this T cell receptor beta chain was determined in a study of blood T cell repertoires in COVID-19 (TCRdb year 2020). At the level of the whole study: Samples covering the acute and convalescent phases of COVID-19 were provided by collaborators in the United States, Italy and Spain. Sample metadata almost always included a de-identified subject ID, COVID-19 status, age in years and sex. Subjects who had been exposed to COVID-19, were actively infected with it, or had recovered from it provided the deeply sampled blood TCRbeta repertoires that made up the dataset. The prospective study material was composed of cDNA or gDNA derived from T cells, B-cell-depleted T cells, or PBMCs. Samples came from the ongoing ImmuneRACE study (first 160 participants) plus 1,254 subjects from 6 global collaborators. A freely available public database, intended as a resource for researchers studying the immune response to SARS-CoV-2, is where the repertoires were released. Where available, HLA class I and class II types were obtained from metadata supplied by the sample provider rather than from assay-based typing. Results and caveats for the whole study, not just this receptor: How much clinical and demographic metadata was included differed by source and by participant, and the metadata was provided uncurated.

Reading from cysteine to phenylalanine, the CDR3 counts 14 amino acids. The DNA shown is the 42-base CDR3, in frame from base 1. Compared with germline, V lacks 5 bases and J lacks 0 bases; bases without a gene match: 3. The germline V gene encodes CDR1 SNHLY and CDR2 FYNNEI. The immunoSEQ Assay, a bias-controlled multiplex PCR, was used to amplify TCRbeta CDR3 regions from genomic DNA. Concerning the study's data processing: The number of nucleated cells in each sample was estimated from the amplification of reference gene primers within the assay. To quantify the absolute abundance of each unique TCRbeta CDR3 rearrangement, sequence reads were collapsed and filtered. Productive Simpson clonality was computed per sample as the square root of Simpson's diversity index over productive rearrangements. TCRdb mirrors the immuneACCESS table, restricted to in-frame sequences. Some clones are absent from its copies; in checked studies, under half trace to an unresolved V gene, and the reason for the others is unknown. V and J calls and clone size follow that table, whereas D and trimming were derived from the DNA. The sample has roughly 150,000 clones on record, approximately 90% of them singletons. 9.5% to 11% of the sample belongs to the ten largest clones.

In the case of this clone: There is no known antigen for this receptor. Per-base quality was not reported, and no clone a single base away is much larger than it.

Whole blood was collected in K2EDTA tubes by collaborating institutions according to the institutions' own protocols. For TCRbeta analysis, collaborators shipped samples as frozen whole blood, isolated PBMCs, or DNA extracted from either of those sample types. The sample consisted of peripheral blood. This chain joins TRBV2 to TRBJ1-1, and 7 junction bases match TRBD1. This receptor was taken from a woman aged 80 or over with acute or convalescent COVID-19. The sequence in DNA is TGTGCCAGCAGTCAAGGGGGCCTGAACACTGAAGCTTTCTTT. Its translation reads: CASSQGGLNTEAFF.